A single sample gave rise to the 9 T cell receptor beta chains below, sequenced in a study of T cell repertoires in cytomegalovirus infection. TCRdb analysed the reads with MiXCR anew, one entry per CDR3 protein. The sample contains 600,000 to 700,000 distinct CDR3 sequences, 30% to 35% of which appear only once. Antigens of these TCRs are unknown. Material: cultured PBMCs, obtained from culture after CMV antigen stimulation. The receptor source for this set is a human donor in good health (CMV status not recorded). Some clones in this sample may be carry-over from other donors' samples.

This clonotype turned up a few times. The chain couples TRBV6-1 to TRBJ2-3; D perhaps matches TRBD2 (6 bases). This CDR3 is 13 amino acids long. V was shortened by 5 bases and J by 4 bases, with 10 bases between the two germline ends. Per the germline V gene, CDR1 is MNHNS and CDR2 is SASEGT. The CDR3 DNA reads TGTGCCAGCAGTAACGGGGGACCAGATACGCAGTATTTT. Translation: CASSNGGPDTQYF.

This clonotype was picked up a small number of times. The chain is built from TRBV20-1 and TRBJ2-5, with 9 bases that match TRBD2. Germline trimming cut 1 base from V and 0 bases from J; bases unmatched to any gene: 3. This CDR3 spans 15 amino acids. Looked up from germline, CDR1 is DFQATT and CDR2 is SNEGSKA (reference sequence). CDR3 region: CSARAQREDQETQYF. CDR3 in DNA: TGCAGTGCTAGAGCGCAGCGGGAGGACCAAGAGACCCAGTACTTC.

This clonotype has more than one count but fewer than ten. The gene calls are TRBV7-8 and TRBJ1-6; D gene ambiguous. CDR1 and CDR2 from the germline V gene are SGHVS and FQNEAQ. V was clipped by 3 bases and J by 5 bases, with 11 bases between them. This CDR3 has 15 amino acids. As DNA, the CDR3 is TGTGCCAGCAGCTTCTGGGCCTTCGATAATTCACCCCTCCACTTT. Translating gives CASSFWAFDNSPLHF.

This chain joins TRBV7-4 and TRBJ2-2; D is perhaps TRBD2 (6 bases). CDR1 and CDR2 from the germline V gene are SGHVT and SQSDAQ. With 3 bases removed from V and 1 base from J, the gap between germline ends came to 12 bases. CDR3 length: 16 amino acids. The CDR3 here is CASSFDPAGNTGELFF. CDR3 nucleotides: TGTGCCAGCAGCTTTGATCCAGCGGGGAACACCGGGGAGCTGTTTTTT. Full variable domain (rest looked up from reference TRBV7-4 and TRBJ2-2): GAGVSQSPRYKVAKRGRDVALRCDSISGHVTLYWYRQTLGQGSEVLTYSQSDAQRDKSGRPSGRFSAERPERSVSTLKIQRTEQGDSAVYLCASSFDPAGNTGELFFGEGSRLTVL.

V usage is TRBV7-9 and J usage is TRBJ2-5, with D possibly matching TRBD1 (5 bases). The CDR3 sequence is 15 residues long. Germline CDR1 SEHNR, CDR2 FQNEAQ (reference sequence). Trimming left V 1 base short and J 7 bases short, with 16 bases between. This CDR3 is CASSLDFVPTGTQYF. CDR3 DNA: TGTGCCAGCAGCTTAGACTTTGTCCCCACAGGGACCCAGTACTTC.

There are a few counts of this clonotype. The rearrangement uses TRBV6-2 or TRBV6-3 and TRBJ2-1, with TRBD2 matching over 9 bases. The CDR3 consists of 24 residues. Germline assignment: CDR1 MNHEY and CDR2 SVGEGT. V was pared by 5 bases and J by 7 bases, with 36 bases of the junction left unmatched. The CDR3 loop is CASSRFLPSGNDIKRRSKENEQFF. CDR3 bases: TGTGCCAGCAGTAGGTTCTTGCCTAGCGGGAATGATATTAAAAGAAGGTCAAAGGAGAATGAGCAGTTCTTC.

The chain combines TRBV3-1 with TRBJ1-6; D uncertain. This CDR3 has 13 amino acids. Between the trimmed V and J ends, which lost 3 bases and 9 bases, there was a span of 9 bases. Germline assignment: CDR1 LGHDT and CDR2 YNNKEL (reference sequence). The CDR3 reads CASSQSLVSPLHF. The DNA of the CDR3 is TGTGCCAGCAGCCAGAGTTTGGTTTCACCCCTCCACTTT.

This sequence joins TRBV7-2 and TRBJ2-2; tentatively, D is TRBD2 (5 bases). Per the germline V gene, CDR1 is SGHTA and CDR2 is FQGNSA. The CDR3 is 16 residues long. The V gene lost 5 bases and the J gene lost 5 bases, with 18 bases spanning the gap. The DNA for the CDR3 is TGTGCCAGCAGCCGCTCGGGAACCCCGGGTACCGGGGAGCTGTTTTTT. Amino acids: CASSRSGTPGTGELFF.

The chain joins TRBV4-1 to TRBJ2-7, with 8 nucleotides matching TRBD2. Germline CDR1 reads MGHRA; CDR2 reads YSYEKL. The trim removed 1 base at V and 4 bases at J, leaving 3 bases unmatched. The CDR3 is 14 amino acids. Here the CDR3 DNA reads TGCGCCAGCAGCCAAGGACTAGCGCCGTACGAGCAGTACTTC. This translates into CASSQGLAPYEQYF.